A selection of T cell receptor beta chains follows, all from one sample in a study of T cell changes during pregnancy in multiple sclerosis. The method was immunoSEQ multiplex PCR; TCRdb's version includes in-frame clones alone and lacks a portion of them. The sample records about 89,000 clones, just under 95% being singletons. The starting material was peripheral blood, obtained in the third trimester of pregnancy. The source is a female donor with multiple sclerosis, enrolled in a pregnancy study. The CDR3 runs from the conserved cysteine through the conserved F or W. The D gene is left open where the match is weak. Clone size is shown for a subset of rows, as once, few, many or a class of expanded clone.

cdr3_length: 14
clone_size: .
j_call: TRBJ1-1
v_call: TRBV6-1
d_call: TRBD1
cdr3_aa: CASRKVGTETEAFF
cdr3_nt: TGTGCCAGCAGGAAGGTAGGGACAGAGACTGAAGCTTTCTTT

cdr3_length: 17
clone_size: .
j_call: TRBJ1-5
v_call: TRBV28
d_call: TRBD1
cdr3_aa: CASSRLLQGAGNQPQHF
cdr3_nt: TGTGCCAGCAGCCGCCTCCTACAGGGGGCAGGGAATCAGCCCCAGCATTTT

cdr3_length: 14
clone_size: .
j_call: TRBJ1-1
v_call: TRBV28
d_call: .
cdr3_aa: CASSWTGGSTEAFF
cdr3_nt: TGTGCCAGCAGCTGGACCGGAGGGAGCACTGAAGCTTTCTTT

cdr3_length: 16
clone_size: .
j_call: TRBJ2-7
v_call: TRBV19
d_call: TRBD1
cdr3_aa: CASSIGQGLSSYEQYF
cdr3_nt: TGTGCCAGTAGTATCGGACAGGGACTCAGCTCCTACGAGCAGTACTTC

cdr3_length: 13
clone_size: .
j_call: TRBJ2-3
v_call: TRBV9
d_call: .
cdr3_aa: CASSVRSTDTQYF
cdr3_nt: TGTGCCAGCAGCGTACGGAGTACAGATACGCAGTATTTT

cdr3_length: 13
clone_size: few
j_call: TRBJ2-1
v_call: TRBV5-6
d_call: TRBD1
cdr3_aa: CASSWTGRTEQFF
cdr3_nt: TGTGCCAGCAGCTGGACAGGGCGAACTGAGCAGTTCTTC

cdr3_length: 15
clone_size: .
j_call: TRBJ2-3
v_call: TRBV27
d_call: TRBD1
cdr3_aa: CASSGQGAWADTQYF
cdr3_nt: TGTGCCAGCAGCGGACAGGGGGCGTGGGCAGATACGCAGTATTTT

cdr3_length: 16
clone_size: .
j_call: TRBJ1-3
v_call: TRBV4-2
d_call: .
cdr3_aa: CASSRGDGAPGNTIYF
cdr3_nt: TGTGCCAGCAGCCGGGGCGATGGGGCGCCCGGAAACACCATATATTTT

cdr3_length: 15
clone_size: .
j_call: TRBJ1-1
v_call: TRBV19
d_call: TRBD1
cdr3_aa: CASSMYPGQGTEAFF
cdr3_nt: TGTGCCAGTAGTATGTATCCGGGACAGGGGACTGAAGCTTTCTTT

cdr3_length: 15
clone_size: .
j_call: TRBJ1-1
v_call: TRBV2
d_call: .
cdr3_aa: CASSETAGQLTEAFF
cdr3_nt: TGTGCCAGCAGTGAAACGGCTGGACAGCTGACTGAAGCTTTCTTT

cdr3_length: 15
clone_size: .
j_call: TRBJ1-1
v_call: TRBV5-4
d_call: .
cdr3_aa: CASSRKNRENTEAFF
cdr3_nt: TGTGCCAGCAGCCGGAAAAACAGGGAGAACACTGAAGCTTTCTTT

cdr3_length: 14
clone_size: .
j_call: TRBJ1-1
v_call: TRBV9
d_call: .
cdr3_aa: CASRVTGRGTEAFF
cdr3_nt: TGTGCCAGCAGAGTTACAGGGAGAGGCACTGAAGCTTTCTTT

cdr3_length: 16
clone_size: .
j_call: TRBJ1-3
v_call: TRBV4-1
d_call: TRBD1
cdr3_aa: CASSQATGGSGNTIYF
cdr3_nt: TGCGCCAGCAGCCAAGCAACAGGGGGGTCTGGAAACACCATATATTTT

cdr3_length: 16
clone_size: once
j_call: TRBJ2-6
v_call: TRBV7-9
d_call: .
cdr3_aa: CASSPWASSGANVLTF
cdr3_nt: TGTGCCAGCAGCCCTTGGGCCTCGTCTGGGGCCAACGTCCTGACTTTC

cdr3_length: 18
clone_size: .
j_call: TRBJ2-7
v_call: TRBV7-2
d_call: .
cdr3_aa: CASSLAPLARDITYEQYF
cdr3_nt: TGTGCCAGCAGCTTAGCCCCCCTAGCCCGCGATATAACCTACGAGCAGTACTTC

cdr3_length: 13
clone_size: .
j_call: TRBJ2-7
v_call: TRBV4-1
d_call: .
cdr3_aa: CASSQAQDDEQYF
cdr3_nt: TGCGCCAGCAGCCAAGCACAGGACGACGAGCAGTACTTC

cdr3_length: 14
clone_size: once
j_call: TRBJ2-7
v_call: TRBV5-1
d_call: .
cdr3_aa: CASSLSRSSYEQYF
cdr3_nt: TGCGCCAGCAGCTTGTCGAGGAGCTCCTACGAGCAGTACTTC

cdr3_length: 15
clone_size: once
j_call: TRBJ1-4
v_call: TRBV10-3
d_call: TRBD1
cdr3_aa: CAISELTGSREKLFF
cdr3_nt: TGTGCCATCAGTGAGTTGACAGGGAGCAGGGAAAAACTGTTTTTT

cdr3_length: 12
clone_size: once
j_call: TRBJ1-2
v_call: TRBV5-6
d_call: TRBD1
cdr3_aa: CASSQQGEGYTF
cdr3_nt: TGTGCCAGCAGCCAACAGGGGGAAGGCTACACCTTC

cdr3_length: 15
clone_size: .
j_call: TRBJ1-2
v_call: TRBV19
d_call: TRBD1
cdr3_aa: CASSMGTGVSYGYTF
cdr3_nt: TGTGCCAGTAGTATGGGGACAGGGGTCTCCTATGGCTACACCTTC

cdr3_length: 14
clone_size: .
j_call: TRBJ1-3
v_call: TRBV7-2
d_call: .
cdr3_aa: CASSLNRVGNTIYF
cdr3_nt: TGTGCCAGCAGCTTAAACAGGGTTGGAAACACCATATATTTT

cdr3_length: 15
clone_size: .
j_call: TRBJ1-1
v_call: TRBV5-1
d_call: TRBD1
cdr3_aa: CASSPPWTGGTEAFF
cdr3_nt: TGCGCCAGCAGCCCCCCCTGGACAGGGGGCACTGAAGCTTTCTTT

cdr3_length: 14
clone_size: .
j_call: TRBJ1-3
v_call: TRBV28
d_call: .
cdr3_aa: CASSFLGSGNTIYF
cdr3_nt: TGTGCCAGCAGTTTTCTAGGCTCTGGAAACACCATATATTTT

cdr3_length: 11
clone_size: .
j_call: TRBJ1-1
v_call: TRBV10-3
d_call: .
cdr3_aa: CATKGLTEAFF
cdr3_nt: TGTGCCACCAAGGGACTTACTGAAGCTTTCTTT

cdr3_length: 15
clone_size: few
j_call: TRBJ2-1
v_call: TRBV6-4
d_call: TRBD2
cdr3_aa: CASSGTSGDYNEQFF
cdr3_nt: TGTGCCAGCAGTGGGACTAGCGGGGACTACAATGAGCAGTTCTTC

cdr3_length: 16
clone_size: once
j_call: TRBJ2-3
v_call: TRBV7-9
d_call: .
cdr3_aa: CASSLLGAGGTDTQYF
cdr3_nt: TGTGCCAGCAGCTTATTGGGGGCAGGGGGCACAGATACGCAGTATTTT

cdr3_length: 13
clone_size: once
j_call: TRBJ2-7
v_call: TRBV19
d_call: TRBD1
cdr3_aa: CASSWDRAYEQYF
cdr3_nt: TGTGCCAGTAGCTGGGACAGGGCCTACGAGCAGTACTTC

cdr3_length: 17
clone_size: .
j_call: TRBJ1-1
v_call: TRBV28
d_call: TRBD1
cdr3_aa: CASSLDGTGAMNTEAFF
cdr3_nt: TGTGCCAGCAGTTTAGATGGGACAGGGGCAATGAACACTGAAGCTTTCTTT

cdr3_length: 16
clone_size: .
j_call: TRBJ1-5
v_call: TRBV18
d_call: TRBD1
cdr3_aa: CASSPDRGSSNQPQHF
cdr3_nt: TGTGCCAGCTCACCTGACAGGGGGTCGAGCAATCAGCCCCAGCATTTT

cdr3_length: 14
clone_size: .
j_call: TRBJ1-4
v_call: TRBV29-1
d_call: TRBD1
cdr3_aa: CSVEGTASNEKLFF
cdr3_nt: TGCAGCGTGGAAGGGACAGCGAGTAATGAAAAACTGTTTTTT

cdr3_length: 14
clone_size: .
j_call: TRBJ2-2
v_call: TRBV19
d_call: TRBD2
cdr3_aa: CASSIGGGTGELFF
cdr3_nt: TGTGCCAGTAGTATAGGCGGGGGCACCGGGGAGCTGTTTTTT

cdr3_length: 13
clone_size: .
j_call: TRBJ1-1
v_call: TRBV30
d_call: .
cdr3_aa: CAWDGQPNTEAFF
cdr3_nt: TGTGCCTGGGATGGGCAGCCGAACACTGAAGCTTTCTTT

cdr3_length: 19
clone_size: .
j_call: TRBJ2-2
v_call: TRBV9
d_call: TRBD2
cdr3_aa: CASSGNLRTSGRRTGELFF
cdr3_nt: TGTGCCAGCAGCGGAAACCTGCGGACTAGCGGGAGAAGAACCGGGGAGCTGTTTTTT

cdr3_length: 12
clone_size: once
j_call: TRBJ2-2
v_call: TRBV4-3
d_call: .
cdr3_aa: CASSRGRGELFF
cdr3_nt: TGCGCCAGCTCCCGGGGGAGGGGGGAGCTGTTTTTT

cdr3_length: 13
clone_size: .
j_call: TRBJ2-7
v_call: TRBV5-6
d_call: .
cdr3_aa: CASSYGSAVEQYF
cdr3_nt: TGTGCCAGCAGCTACGGGTCTGCTGTGGAGCAGTACTTC

cdr3_length: 14
clone_size: .
j_call: TRBJ1-2
v_call: TRBV13
d_call: .
cdr3_aa: CASSLGGRDYGYTF
cdr3_nt: TGTGCCAGCAGCTTAGGGGGTCGGGACTATGGCTACACCTTC

cdr3_length: 14
clone_size: .
j_call: TRBJ2-7
v_call: TRBV25-1
d_call: TRBD2
cdr3_aa: CASSEMGLADEQYF
cdr3_nt: TGTGCCAGCAGTGAAATGGGCCTAGCGGACGAGCAGTACTTC

cdr3_length: 12
clone_size: .
j_call: TRBJ2-7
v_call: TRBV10-3
d_call: .
cdr3_aa: CAISGTSYEQYF
cdr3_nt: TGTGCCATCAGTGGGACTTCCTACGAGCAGTACTTC

cdr3_length: 14
clone_size: .
j_call: TRBJ2-7
v_call: TRBV28
d_call: .
cdr3_aa: CASSPTGPIYEQYF
cdr3_nt: TGTGCCAGCAGTCCGACAGGTCCTATCTACGAGCAGTACTTC

cdr3_length: 13
clone_size: .
j_call: TRBJ2-7
v_call: TRBV4-1
d_call: .
cdr3_aa: CASSQVTADEQYF
cdr3_nt: TGCGCCAGCAGCCAAGTTACAGCGGACGAGCAGTACTTC

cdr3_length: 14
clone_size: .
j_call: TRBJ2-1
v_call: TRBV27
d_call: TRBD1
cdr3_aa: CASRGTGAYNEQFF
cdr3_nt: TGTGCCAGCAGGGGGACAGGGGCTTACAATGAGCAGTTCTTC

cdr3_length: 15
clone_size: .
j_call: TRBJ2-7
v_call: TRBV19
d_call: TRBD1
cdr3_aa: CASSIIGTGVIEQYF
cdr3_nt: TGTGCCAGTAGTATAATCGGGACAGGGGTGATCGAGCAGTACTTC

cdr3_length: 15
clone_size: .
j_call: TRBJ1-5
v_call: TRBV2
d_call: .
cdr3_aa: CASSRQGRGNQPQHF
cdr3_nt: TGTGCCAGCAGTCGCCAGGGAAGGGGCAATCAGCCCCAGCATTTT

cdr3_length: 15
clone_size: .
j_call: TRBJ2-7
v_call: TRBV19
d_call: TRBD1
cdr3_aa: CASSKPGQGAYEQYF
cdr3_nt: TGTGCCAGTAGTAAGCCGGGACAGGGGGCTTACGAGCAGTACTTC

cdr3_length: 17
clone_size: .
j_call: TRBJ2-2
v_call: TRBV19
d_call: TRBD2
cdr3_aa: CASSISGGSRLTGELFF
cdr3_nt: TGTGCCAGTAGTATTTCTGGCGGGAGTCGCCTCACCGGGGAGCTGTTTTTT